This TCR beta chain originates from a study of CD8 T cells in Susac syndrome. Looked up from germline, CDR1 is GTSNPN and CDR2 is SVGIG (reference sequence). The length of the CDR3 is 12 residues. Between the trimmed V and J ends, which lost 5 bases and 3 bases, there was a span of 11 bases. High-throughput TCR beta sequencing covered peripheral CD8+ and CD4+ T cells. TEMRA cells were FACS-enriched, unlike CD8+ and CD4+ T cells, which were negatively isolated. When the RNA was reverse transcribed, random hexamers were used with an input of roughly 0.45 to 1 ug. Across 54 Vbeta and 13 Jbeta, TCR beta CDR3 was amplified with immunoSEQ multiplex PCR. Using its own MiXCR run on the immunoSEQ multiplex PCR reads, TCRdb lists one record per CDR3 protein. This sample carries roughly 200,000 distinct CDR3 sequences, approximately 94% of them seen once, and the ten largest clones take approximately 0.09%.

This clonotype originated in a human donor with multiple sclerosis. The sample comprised CD4+ T cells from PBMCs. This chain joins TRBV30 and TRBJ2-7; D may be TRBD1 or TRBD2 (6 bases each). The chain's CDR3 is CAWGEGGYEQYF. In DNA, the CDR3 is TGTGCCTGGGGAGAGGGGGGCTACGAGCAGTACTTC. Complete variable domain (other parts from reference TRBV30 and TRBJ2-7): SQTIHQWPATLVQPVGSPLSLECTVEGTSNPNLYWYRQAAGRGLQLLFYSVGIGQISSEVPQNLSASRPQDRQFILSSKKLLLSDSGFYLCAWGEGGYEQYFGPGTRLTVT.